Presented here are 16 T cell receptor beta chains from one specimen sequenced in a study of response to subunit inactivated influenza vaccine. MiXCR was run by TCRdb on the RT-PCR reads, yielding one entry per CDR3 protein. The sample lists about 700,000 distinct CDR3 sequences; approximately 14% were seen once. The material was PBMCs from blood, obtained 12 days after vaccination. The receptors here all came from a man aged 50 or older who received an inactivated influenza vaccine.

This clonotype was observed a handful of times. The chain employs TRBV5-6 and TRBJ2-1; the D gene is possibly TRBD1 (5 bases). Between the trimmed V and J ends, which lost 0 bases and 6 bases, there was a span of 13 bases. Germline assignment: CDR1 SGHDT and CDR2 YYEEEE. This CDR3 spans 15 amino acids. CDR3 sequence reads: CASSLGQVRGNEQFF. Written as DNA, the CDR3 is TGTGCCAGCAGCTTGGGGCAGGTAAGGGGCAATGAGCAGTTCTTC.

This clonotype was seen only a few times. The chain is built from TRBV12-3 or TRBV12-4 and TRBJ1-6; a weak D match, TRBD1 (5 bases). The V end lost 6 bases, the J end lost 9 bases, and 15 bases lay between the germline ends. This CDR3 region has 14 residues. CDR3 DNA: TGTGCCAGCAGCATCGGACAAAGTCTTTCACCCCTCCACTTT. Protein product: CASSIGQSLSPLHF.

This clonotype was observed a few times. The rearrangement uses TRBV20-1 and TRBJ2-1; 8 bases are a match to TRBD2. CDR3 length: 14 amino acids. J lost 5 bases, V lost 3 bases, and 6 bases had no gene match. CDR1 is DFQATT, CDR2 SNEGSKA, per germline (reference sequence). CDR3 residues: CSASSVSGNNEQFF. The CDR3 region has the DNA TGCAGTGCTAGTAGCGTTAGCGGGAACAATGAGCAGTTCTTC.

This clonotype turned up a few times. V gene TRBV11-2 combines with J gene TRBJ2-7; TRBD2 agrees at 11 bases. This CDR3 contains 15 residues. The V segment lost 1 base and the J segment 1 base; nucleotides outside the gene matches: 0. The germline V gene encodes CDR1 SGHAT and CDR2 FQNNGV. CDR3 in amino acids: CASSLASGGSYEQYF. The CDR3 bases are TGTGCCAGCAGCTTAGCTAGCGGGGGGTCCTACGAGCAGTACTTC.

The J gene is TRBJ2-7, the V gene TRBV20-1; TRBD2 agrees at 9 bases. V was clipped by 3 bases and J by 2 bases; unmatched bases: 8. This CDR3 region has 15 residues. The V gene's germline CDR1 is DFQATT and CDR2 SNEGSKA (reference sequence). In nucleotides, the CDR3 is TGCAGTGCTAGGAATCTAGCGGGGTATACCTACGAGCAGTACTTC. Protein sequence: CSARNLAGYTYEQYF.

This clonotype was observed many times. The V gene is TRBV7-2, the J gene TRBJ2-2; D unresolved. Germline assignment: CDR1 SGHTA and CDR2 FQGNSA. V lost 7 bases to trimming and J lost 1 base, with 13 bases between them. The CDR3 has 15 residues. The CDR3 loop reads CASTLRTQNTGELFF. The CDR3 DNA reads TGTGCCAGCACCCTTAGGACGCAGAACACCGGGGAGCTGTTTTTT.

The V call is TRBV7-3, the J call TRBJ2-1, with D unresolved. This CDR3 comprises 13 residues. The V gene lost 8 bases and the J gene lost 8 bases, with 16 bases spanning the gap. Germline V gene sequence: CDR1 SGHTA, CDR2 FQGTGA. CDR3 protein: CASSRTGRYEQFF. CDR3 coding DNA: TGTGCCAGCTCCAGAACCGGGCGGTATGAGCAGTTCTTC.

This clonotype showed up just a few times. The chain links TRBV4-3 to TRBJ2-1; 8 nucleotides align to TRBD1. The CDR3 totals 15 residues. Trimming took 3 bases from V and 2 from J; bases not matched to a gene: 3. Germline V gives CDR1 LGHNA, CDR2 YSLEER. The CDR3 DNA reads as TGCGCCAGCAGCCAGACAGGGGCCACCTACAATGAGCAGTTCTTC. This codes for CASSQTGATYNEQFF.

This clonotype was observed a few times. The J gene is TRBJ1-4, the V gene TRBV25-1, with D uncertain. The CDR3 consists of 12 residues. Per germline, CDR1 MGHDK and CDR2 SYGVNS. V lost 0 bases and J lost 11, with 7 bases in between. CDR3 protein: CASSEYTEKLFF. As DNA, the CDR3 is TGTGCCAGCAGTGAATATACGGAGAAACTGTTTTTT.

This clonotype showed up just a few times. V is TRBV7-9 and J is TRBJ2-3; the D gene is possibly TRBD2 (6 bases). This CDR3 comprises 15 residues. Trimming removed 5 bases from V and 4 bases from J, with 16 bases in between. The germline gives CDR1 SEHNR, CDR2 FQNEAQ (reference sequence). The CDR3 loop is CASSHTSTGADTQYF. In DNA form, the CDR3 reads TGTGCCAGCAGCCACACCTCGACGGGAGCAGATACGCAGTATTTT. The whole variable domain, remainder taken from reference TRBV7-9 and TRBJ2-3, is DTGVSQNPRHKITKRGQNVTFRCDPISEHNRLYWYRQTLGQGPEFLTYFQNEAQLEKSRLLSDRFSAERPKGSFSTLEIQRTEQGDSAMYLCASSHTSTGADTQYFGPGTRLTVL.

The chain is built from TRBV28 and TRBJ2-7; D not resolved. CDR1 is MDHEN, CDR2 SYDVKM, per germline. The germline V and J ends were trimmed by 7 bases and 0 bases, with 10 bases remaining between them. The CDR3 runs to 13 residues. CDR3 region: CASTPISSYEQYF. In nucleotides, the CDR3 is TGTGCCAGCACCCCCATAAGCTCCTACGAGCAGTACTTC.

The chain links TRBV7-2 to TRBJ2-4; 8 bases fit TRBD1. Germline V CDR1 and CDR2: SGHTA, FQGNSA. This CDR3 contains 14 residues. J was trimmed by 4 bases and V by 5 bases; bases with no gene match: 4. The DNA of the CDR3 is TGTGCCAGCAGCATAGGACAGGGTAAAAACATTCAGTACTTC. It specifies CASSIGQGKNIQYF.

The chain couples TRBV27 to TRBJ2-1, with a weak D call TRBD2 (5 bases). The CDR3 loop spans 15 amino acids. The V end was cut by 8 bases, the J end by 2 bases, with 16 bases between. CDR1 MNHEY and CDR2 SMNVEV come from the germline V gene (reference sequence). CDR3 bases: TGTGCCAGCTCCCCGGGGATAGGGACCTACAATGAGCAGTTCTTC. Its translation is CASSPGIGTYNEQFF.

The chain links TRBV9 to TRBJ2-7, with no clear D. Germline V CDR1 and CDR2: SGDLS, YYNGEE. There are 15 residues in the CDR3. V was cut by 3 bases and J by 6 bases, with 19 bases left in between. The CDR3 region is CASSGSNGPSGEQYF. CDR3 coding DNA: TGTGCCAGCAGCGGCTCCAACGGCCCTTCTGGCGAGCAGTACTTC. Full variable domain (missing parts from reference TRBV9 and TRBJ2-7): DSGVTQTPKHLITATGQRVTLRCSPRSGDLSVYWYQQSLDQGLQFLIQYYNGEERAKGNILERFSAQQFPDLHSELNLSSLELGDSALYFCASSGSNGPSGEQYFGPGTRLTVT.

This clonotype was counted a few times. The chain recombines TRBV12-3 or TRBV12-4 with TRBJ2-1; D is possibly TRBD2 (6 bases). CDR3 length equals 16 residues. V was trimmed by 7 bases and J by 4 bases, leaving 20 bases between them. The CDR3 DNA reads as TGTGCCAGCACTCCTAGTGGGGGGTTAATGTACAATGAGCAGTTCTTC. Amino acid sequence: CASTPSGGLMYNEQFF.

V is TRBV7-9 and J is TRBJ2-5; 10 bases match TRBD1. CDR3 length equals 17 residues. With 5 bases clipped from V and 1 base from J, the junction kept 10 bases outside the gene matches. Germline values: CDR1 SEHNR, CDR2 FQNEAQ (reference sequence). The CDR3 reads CASSPGHGTGVQETQYF. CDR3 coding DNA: TGTGCCAGCAGCCCCGGGCACGGGACAGGGGTCCAAGAGACCCAGTACTTC.